This record concerns one T cell receptor beta chain sequence. The antigen is unknown. An end of the junction differs from the germline gene, which may be a read error. The data originate from a study of graft-versus-host responses after intestinal transplantation. Overall study context: All recipients were given anti-thymocyte globulin induction, and tacrolimus and steroids were then administered for about three years. Study-wide points: Recipient-marrow GvH clones were detected, some having first appeared in ileum or blood.

Sequenced by immunoSEQ multiplex PCR; TCRdb stores in-frame clones only, minus some. Here the sample spans approximately 1,500 clones, more than 75% being singletons. The germline CDR1 and CDR2 sequences are SSHAT and FNYEAQ (reference sequence). CDR3 size: 16 residues. The chain recombines TRBV7-7 with TRBJ2-2; 8 nucleotides align to TRBD1. Sequencing was performed on PBMCs, taken 33 days after intestinal transplant. The sequence derives from a human patient who received an intestinal transplant, so some T cells may come from the graft donor. The CDR3 DNA is TGTGCTAGCAGTTCTAGCCCCAGGGGGCACACCGGGGAGCTGTTTTTT. Its translation: CASSSSPRGHTGELFF.